Listed here are 24 T cell receptor beta chains from one sample, sequenced in a study of blood T cell repertoires in COVID-19. Data came from immunoSEQ multiplex PCR; TCRdb stores just in-frame clones and leaves some out. Of about 150,000 clones listed, 76% were seen once; the top ten hold 3.5% to 4.5%. Input material: peripheral blood. These receptors were taken from a man aged 55 to 70 with acute or convalescent COVID-19.

There are a few counts of this clone. The chain recombines TRBV3-1 (or the pseudogene TRBV3-2) with TRBJ1-2, with TRBD1 matching 9 bases. Per the germline V gene, CDR1 is LGHDT and CDR2 is YNNKEL (reference sequence). This CDR3 is 16 amino acids long. V gave up 4 bases and J gave up 8 bases; unmatched junction bases: 14. The CDR3 DNA reads TGTGCCAGCAGCCTCTCTTTACAGGGGGCGATGGGAGGCTACACCTTC. This translates into CASSLSLQGAMGGYTF.

Only one count was recorded for this clone. The chain combines TRBV6-5 with TRBJ2-7, with D hard to call. The CDR3 is 14 residues long. Trimming removed 5 bases at V and 0 bases at J, with 11 bases between. Germline V gene lookup returns CDR1 MNHEY and CDR2 SVGAGI. CDR3 DNA: TGTGCCAGCAGTCCGTACAGTCACTCCTACGAGCAGTACTTC. Encoded protein: CASSPYSHSYEQYF.

This chain connects TRBV7-6 to TRBJ1-5; TRBD1 agrees at 7 bases. The germline V gene encodes CDR1 SGHVS and CDR2 FNYEAQ. Trimming cost V 0 bases and J 6 bases; bases outside gene matches: 5. The CDR3 loop spans 15 amino acids. For the CDR3, the DNA is TGTGCCAGCAGCTTAGCACAGGGGCCCAGTCAGCCCCAGCATTTT. Translating gives CASSLAQGPSQPQHF.

The chain uses TRBV27 and TRBJ2-1, with D possibly being TRBD2 (6 bases). The CDR3 is made up of 14 amino acids. Germline loops: CDR1 MNHEY, CDR2 SMNVEV (reference sequence). Deletions cut 1 base from V and 8 bases from J, with 12 bases between. CDR3 coding DNA: TGTGCCAGCAGTTTATGGGCGGGGAGCGATGAGCAGTTCTTC. It encodes CASSLWAGSDEQFF.

The chain recombines TRBV9 with TRBJ1-3; 7 bases agree with TRBD1. V lost 3 bases, J lost 2 bases, and 5 bases stayed unmatched. This CDR3 is built from 15 residues. Germline V gives CDR1 SGDLS, CDR2 YYNGEE. The CDR3 coding sequence is TGTGCCAGCAGCGGAGTAACAGGGGCTGGAAACACCATATATTTT. Translating it yields CASSGVTGAGNTIYF. Full variable domain (remainder filled in from reference TRBV9 and TRBJ1-3): DSGVTQTPKHLITATGQRVTLRCSPRSGDLSVYWYQQSLDQGLQFLIQYYNGEERAKGNILERFSAQQFPDLHSELNLSSLELGDSALYFCASSGVTGAGNTIYFGEGSWLTVV.

This clone has a single count. This chain uses TRBV28 with TRBJ1-2; D remains unclear. Looked up from germline, CDR1 is MDHEN and CDR2 is SYDVKM. Trimming cost V 3 bases and J 3 bases, with 8 bases left between them. The CDR3 has 13 amino acids. The CDR3 DNA is TGTGCCAGCAGTTTGAGGGTGGACTATGGCTACACCTTC. It is translated as CASSLRVDYGYTF.

This clone was detected many times. The rearrangement joins TRBV3-1 (or the pseudogene TRBV3-2) to TRBJ1-6, with D perhaps matching TRBD1 (5 bases). Trimming took off 1 base at V and 5 bases at J, with 9 bases between the two ends. CDR1 is LGHDT, CDR2 YNNKEL, per germline (reference sequence). The CDR3 sequence is 15 residues long. The CDR3 DNA sequence: TGTGCCAGCAGCCAAGGTCAGGGCCATAATTCACCCCTCCACTTT. Translation: CASSQGQGHNSPLHF.

J is TRBJ2-1 and V is TRBV2, with TRBD1 as a possible D gene (6 bases). The CDR3 covers 16 residues. CDR1 is SNHLY, CDR2 FYNNEI, per germline. Trimming stripped 5 bases from V and 4 bases from J, with 18 bases between. CDR3 coding DNA: TGTGCCAGCAGTAATAATCGGGACAACAAGTACAATGAGCAGTTCTTC. Encoded protein: CASSNNRDNKYNEQFF.

This sequence joins TRBV6-1 and TRBJ2-1; D unclear. V shed 0 bases and J shed 8 bases, with 17 bases lying between them. This CDR3 is built from 16 residues. Germline V gene sequence: CDR1 MNHNS, CDR2 SASEGT. The chain's CDR3 is CASSEASFGPLHEQFF. The CDR3 nucleotides read TGTGCCAGCAGTGAAGCGAGCTTCGGTCCACTCCATGAGCAGTTCTTC.

This clone was recorded only once. The chain combines TRBV5-1 with TRBJ1-1, with a possible D match to TRBD1 (5 bases). The V end lost 2 bases, the J end lost 4 bases, and 12 bases lay between the germline ends. Germline V CDR1 and CDR2: SGHRS, YFSETQ. This CDR3 has 14 amino acids. As DNA, the CDR3 is TGCGCCAGCAGCTTAGGACACCAGAGCACTGAAGCTTTCTTT. Translation gives CASSLGHQSTEAFF.

The rearrangement links TRBV7-9 to TRBJ2-6, with D hard to call. Germline lookup yields CDR1 SEHNR and CDR2 FQNEAQ (reference sequence). V was shortened by 5 bases and J by 3 bases, with 20 bases between the two germline ends. This CDR3 spans 18 amino acids. CDR3 sequence reads: CASSTTRPLRIGANVLTF. The CDR3 DNA sequence: TGTGCCAGCAGCACTACCCGGCCCTTGAGAATTGGGGCCAACGTCCTGACTTTC.

This clone was recorded once. In DNA, the CDR3 is TGTGCCAGCAGCCATGGAGAGGACAGGGAAGCTTTCTTT. It translates to CASSHGEDREAFF. The chain combines TRBV3-1 (or the pseudogene TRBV3-2) with TRBJ1-1, with TRBD1 matching over 7 bases. CDR1 and CDR2 (germline): LGHDT, YNNKEL (reference sequence). This CDR3 comprises 13 residues. V dropped 3 bases and J dropped 8; count of bases not matched to a gene: 6.

Regarding this clone: One end of the junction varies from germline; a read error may be responsible. The chain recombines TRBV7-7 with TRBJ2-3, with TRBD2 matching over 7 bases. The CDR3 runs to 15 residues. CDR1 is SSHAT, CDR2 FNYEAQ, per germline (reference sequence). The CDR3 DNA reads TGTGCTAGCAGCTTGGGGGGGACTCCGGATAGCACGCAGTATTTT. It codes for CASSLGGTPDSTQYF.

This CDR3 reads CASSTRTGLVSDTQYF. CDR3 sequence (DNA): TGTGCCAGCAGCACTCGCACAGGCCTGGTATCAGATACGCAGTATTTT. V is TRBV9 and J is TRBJ2-3; D possibly corresponds to TRBD1 (5 bases). CDR3 length equals 16 residues. V lost 4 bases to trimming and J lost 4 bases, with 19 bases between them. CDR1 and CDR2 (germline): SGDLS, YYNGEE.

The rearrangement links TRBV13 to TRBJ1-1; perhaps TRBD1 as D (5 bases). Looked up from germline, CDR1 is PRHDT and CDR2 is FYEKMQ (reference sequence). Trimming cost V 6 bases and J 1 base, with 12 bases left between them. CDR3 length equals 14 residues. The CDR3 sequence is CASRKQVENTEAFF. The CDR3 coding sequence is TGTGCCAGCAGGAAACAGGTTGAGAACACTGAAGCTTTCTTT.

The gene calls are TRBV2 and TRBJ1-2; 7 bases fit TRBD1. V trimming: 5 bases; J trimming: 8 bases; junction bases outside the gene matches: 11. Germline V lookup: CDR1 SNHLY, CDR2 FYNNEI. This CDR3 is 14 amino acids long. The CDR3 reads CASSFFRQGIGYTF. CDR3 nucleotide sequence: TGTGCCAGCAGTTTTTTCCGACAGGGCATAGGCTACACCTTC.

This chain links TRBV5-8 with TRBJ2-7; the match to TRBD1 covers 10 bases. V shed 4 bases and J 0 bases; nucleotides not matched to a gene: 10. The CDR3 contains 17 residues. Per germline, CDR1 SGHTS and CDR2 YDEGEE. The CDR3 DNA follows: TGTGCCAGCAGCCTCGGGACAGGGGCGAAAATCTCCTACGAGCAGTACTTC. Its protein is CASSLGTGAKISYEQYF.

This clone was seen a single time. The chain combines TRBV5-1 with TRBJ2-5; perhaps TRBD2 as D (7 bases). This CDR3 is built from 13 residues. In germline, CDR1 is SGHRS, CDR2 YFSETQ. Trimming removed 4 bases at V and 5 bases at J, with 12 bases between. The CDR3 nucleotides are TGCGCCAGCAGCCGGGGGCGGGAGGAGACCCAGTACTTC. Encoded protein: CASSRGREETQYF.

This clone was seen a single time. The chain carries TRBV28 and TRBJ2-5; 7 bases align to TRBD1. The CDR3 runs to 14 residues. Germline assignment: CDR1 MDHEN and CDR2 SYDVKM. V gave up 7 bases and J gave up 5 bases; unmatched junction bases: 10. The CDR3 DNA sequence: TGTGCCAGCACACTCGGCCAGGGGGTGGAGACCCAGTACTTC. This sequence encodes CASTLGQGVETQYF.

V gene TRBV18 combines with J gene TRBJ1-5; D remains unclear. V was shortened by 3 bases and J by 4 bases, with 10 bases between the two germline ends. CDR1 KGHSH and CDR2 LQKENI come from the germline V gene. The CDR3 is 14 amino acids. The CDR3 protein is CASSPPAVNQPQHF. CDR3 coding DNA: TGTGCCAGCTCACCCCCCGCGGTTAATCAGCCCCAGCATTTT.

Written as DNA, the CDR3 is TGCGCCAGCAGCTTGTTTTATCTTCGACAGGGGAGCTACAATGAGCAGTTCTTC. This sequence encodes CASSLFYLRQGSYNEQFF. The chain uses TRBV5-1 and TRBJ2-1, with 8 bases that match TRBD1. The germline V gene encodes CDR1 SGHRS and CDR2 YFSETQ. The CDR3 length is 18 residues. V dropped 1 base and J dropped 3; count of bases not matched to a gene: 12.

The genes are TRBV2 and TRBJ2-5; maybe TRBD1 (6 bases). Germline values: CDR1 SNHLY, CDR2 FYNNEI. The CDR3 is made up of 13 amino acids. Trimming removed 5 bases from V and 2 bases from J, with 9 bases in between. CDR3 nucleotide sequence: TGTGCCAGCAGTCAGGACAGACAAGAGACCCAGTACTTC. Amino acids: CASSQDRQETQYF.

The chain is built from TRBV24-1 and TRBJ2-2; a possible D gene is TRBD1 (7 bases). The CDR3 sequence is 16 residues long. With 2 bases removed from V and 5 bases from J, the gap between germline ends came to 14 bases. Germline CDR1 KGHDR, CDR2 SFDVKD. CDR3 amino acids: CATSDWGQGGTGELFF. The DNA for the CDR3 is TGTGCCACCAGTGATTGGGGTCAGGGGGGAACCGGGGAGCTGTTTTTT.

The chain joins TRBV2 to TRBJ2-7; possible D gene TRBD2, 6 bases. With 6 bases removed from V and 8 bases from J, the gap between germline ends came to 20 bases. Germline loops: CDR1 SNHLY, CDR2 FYNNEI. The CDR3 runs 14 residues. CDR3 in DNA: TGTGCCAGCAGAAGGGGACTCCCGGTTGGCCAGCAGTACTTC. As protein: CASRRGLPVGQQYF.